This is a list of T cell receptor beta chains from one sample in a study of T cells in Graves' hyperthyroidism and ophthalmopathy. Via MiXCR, TCRdb re-called the multiplex PCR reads, giving one row per CDR3 protein. This table has approximately 590,000 distinct CDR3 sequences, around 14% appearing once. The source material was blood. The receptors derive from a young woman with Graves' hyperthyroidism. CDR3s include the opening cysteine and the closing phenylalanine or tryptophan. The D gene is left open where the match is weak. For some rows the clone size is stated as once, few or many, or as a class when expanded; others skip it.

j_call clone_size d_call v_call cdr3_aa cdr3_nt
TRBJ2-1 - - TRBV6-5 CASSYGDRSYNEQFF TGTGCCAGCAGTTACGGGGACCGTTCCTACAATGAGCAGTTCTTC
TRBJ2-1 - TRBD2 TRBV19 CASKSGGDYNEQFF TGTGCCAGTAAAAGCGGGGGGGACTACAATGAGCAGTTCTTC
TRBJ2-7 many - TRBV27 CASSRDPEITGEQYF TGTGCCAGCAGCCGGGACCCGGAAATCACGGGCGAGCAGTACTTC
TRBJ2-5 - TRBD2 TRBV3-1 CASSQDRSGSSQETQYF TGTGCCAGCAGCCAAGACCGTAGCGGGAGCTCCCAAGAGACCCAGTACTTC
TRBJ2-1 - TRBD2 TRBV29-1 CSAETSGGIQFF TGCAGCGCCGAGACTAGCGGGGGTATACAGTTCTTC
TRBJ2-7 many - TRBV30 CAWTGTPTYEQYF TGTGCCTGGACCGGGACGCCAACCTACGAGCAGTACTTC
TRBJ2-7 - TRBD2 TRBV27 CASNPAGDGYEQYF TGTGCCAGCAACCCAGCGGGAGATGGGTACGAGCAGTACTTC
TRBJ1-2 - TRBD1 TRBV5-1 CASSYGQAYGYTF TGCGCCAGCAGCTACGGACAGGCCTATGGCTACACCTTC
TRBJ1-1 many - TRBV3-1 CASSQVLGGGSEAFF TGTGCCAGCAGCCAAGTCCTGGGGGGAGGATCTGAAGCTTTCTTT
TRBJ1-4 - - TRBV6-1 CASNDRNEKLFF TGTGCCAGTAACGACAGGAATGAAAAACTGTTTTTT
TRBJ2-3 many TRBD1 TRBV7-9 CASSPRTGGLDTDTQYF TGTGCCAGCAGCCCTCGGACAGGGGGCTTAGACACAGATACGCAGTATTTT
TRBJ2-2 - TRBD1 TRBV4-1 CASSQTGQGSGELFF TGCGCCAGCAGCCAGACGGGACAGGGTTCCGGGGAGCTGTTTTTT
TRBJ2-2 few - TRBV5-6 CASRRTEGTYNTGELFF TGTGCCAGCAGGCGGACAGAGGGGACATATAACACCGGGGAGCTGTTTTTT
TRBJ2-7 many - TRBV6-1 CASRETSAYEQYF TGTGCCAGCAGGGAGACAAGTGCCTACGAGCAGTACTTC
TRBJ2-1 few - TRBV7-9 CASWISETYNEQFF TGTGCCTCCTGGATTAGCGAGACGTACAATGAGCAGTTCTTC
TRBJ2-7 many TRBD2 TRBV28 CASRPPGGGSSYEQYF TGTGCCAGCAGACCCCCGGGGGGAGGGAGCTCCTACGAGCAGTACTTC
TRBJ1-2 few - TRBV12-3/TRBV12-4 CASSSRERLDYGYTF TGTGCCAGCAGTTCCCGGGAGAGACTAGACTATGGCTACACCTTC
TRBJ2-7 - TRBD1 TRBV10-1 CASSRGPNYEQYF TGCGCCAGCAGCAGGGGGCCAAACTACGAGCAGTACTTC
TRBJ2-7 many TRBD2 TRBV28 CASSFARGGYEQYF TGTGCCAGCAGTTTCGCGCGGGGGGGCTACGAGCAGTACTTC
TRBJ1-2 - - TRBV2 CASSDEEFYGYTF TGTGCCAGCAGTGACGAGGAGTTTTATGGCTACACCTTC
TRBJ2-1 - TRBD2 TRBV6-2/TRBV6-3 CASSTSGGYNEQSF TGTGCCAGCTCCACTAGCGGGGGATACAATGAGCAGTCCTTC
TRBJ2-7 many TRBD1 TRBV11-2 CASSRMNRQGVGEQYF TGTGCCAGCAGCCGAATGAATCGACAGGGGGTGGGAGAGCAGTACTTC
TRBJ2-7 many - TRBV28 CASSSGGKGSYEQYF TGTGCCAGCAGCAGTGGGGGGAAGGGTTCCTACGAGCAGTACTTC
TRBJ2-4 - - TRBV7-9 CASSPGVGVLAKNIQYF TGTGCCAGCAGCCCAGGGGTCGGGGTATTAGCCAAAAACATTCAGTACTTC
TRBJ2-1 many TRBD2 TRBV7-3 CASSLSSGRAYEQFF TGTGCCAGCAGCCTCTCTAGCGGGAGGGCGTATGAGCAGTTCTTC
TRBJ2-1 - TRBD2 TRBV5-1 CASSHGLAGNYNEQFF TGCGCCAGCAGTCACGGACTAGCGGGAAACTACAATGAGCAGTTCTTC
TRBJ1-5 few - TRBV2 CASRTGALGQPQHF TGTGCCAGCAGGACGGGCGCATTGGGTCAGCCCCAGCATTTT
TRBJ1-1 - - TRBV9 CASSSEAFF TGTGCCAGCAGCTCCGAAGCTTTCTTT
TRBJ2-1 - TRBD2 TRBV29-1 CSAPPTSGSLGEQFF TGCAGCGCCCCGCCGACTAGCGGGAGCCTGGGGGAGCAGTTCTTC
TRBJ2-5 many - TRBV6-2/TRBV6-3 CASSYWQAEETQYF TGTGCCAGCAGTTACTGGCAGGCTGAGGAGACCCAGTACTTC
TRBJ2-7 many TRBD2 TRBV11-2 CASSRGTSGSYEQYF TGTGCCAGCAGCCGGGGGACTAGCGGGAGTTACGAGCAGTACTTC
TRBJ2-7 many TRBD1 TRBV20-1 CSARGRQGTYEQYF TGCAGTGCTAGAGGTCGACAGGGGACCTACGAGCAGTACTTC
TRBJ1-1 many - TRBV7-9 CASSLGVLGTEAFF TGTGCCAGCAGCTTAGGGGTTTTGGGTACTGAAGCTTTCTTT
TRBJ2-1 - - TRBV20-1 CSALGDSYNEQFF TGCAGTGCCCTTGGGGACTCCTACAATGAGCAGTTCTTC